This T cell receptor beta chain was recovered during a study of cytomegalovirus exposure and HLA in healthy donors. Study-wide results and caveats: Associated with cytomegalovirus, according to the listing, were 150 to 200 TCR beta chains. Reported performance of the classifier showed diagnosis of cytomegalovirus status with high specificity and sensitivity. The tendency of first-cohort TCR clusters to co-occur in the 90 to 150 validation repertoires emerged from a later analysis.

Germline trimming cut 0 bases from V and 5 bases from J; bases unmatched to any gene: 5. The germline CDR1 and CDR2 sequences are MGHRA and YSYEKL. The CDR3 spans 16 residues. Clones were read by immunoSEQ multiplex PCR, and TCRdb kept only the in-frame ones, dropping some. The profile shows over 200,000 clones, around 89% of them singletons. Details on this clone: Its target is unknown.

The receptor's source is a woman younger than 35 in good health and CMV-seronegative. V gene TRBV4-1 combines with J gene TRBJ1-4; 8 bases line up with TRBD1. The material sequenced was PBMCs. CDR3 coding DNA: TGCGCCAGCAGCCAAGAAAGGACAGGGATAAATGAAAAACTGTTTTTT. Protein product: CASSQERTGINEKLFF.